What follows are 3 T cell receptor beta chains derived from one specimen sequenced in a study of cytomegalovirus exposure and HLA in healthy donors. The study ran its PCR with 60 Vbeta and 13 Jbeta primers. Method: immunoSEQ multiplex PCR; TCRdb's copy keeps in-frame clones and lacks some. This table holds 75,000 to 95,000 clones, approximately 80% found once. Sequencing used PBMCs. These receptors came from a man between 45 and 60 years old in good health and CMV-seronegative.

The gene calls are TRBV19 and TRBJ2-5, with 7 bases that match TRBD2. Germline CDR1 LNHDA, CDR2 SQIVND (reference sequence). J lost 5 bases, V lost 3 bases, and 6 bases had no gene match. The CDR3 sequence is 14 residues long. The chain's CDR3 is CASSMASGEETQYF. For the CDR3, the DNA is TGTGCCAGTAGTATGGCTAGCGGTGAGGAGACCCAGTACTTC.

J is TRBJ2-3 and V is TRBV9; 8 bases fit TRBD2. Trimming took 0 bases from V and 4 from J; bases not matched to a gene: 10. The CDR3 extends over 17 amino acids. Germline V gene lookup returns CDR1 SGDLS and CDR2 YYNGEE. DNA for the CDR3: TGTGCCAGCAGCGTAGCGAATCGGGGGCGGGGGGCAGATACGCAGTATTTT. Translated: CASSVANRGRGADTQYF. Using reference TRBV9 and TRBJ2-3 for the parts outside the CDR3, the full variable domain is DSGVTQTPKHLITATGQRVTLRCSPRSGDLSVYWYQQSLDQGLQFLIQYYNGEERAKGNILERFSAQQFPDLHSELNLSSLELGDSALYFCASSVANRGRGADTQYFGPGTRLTVL.

The V gene is TRBV4-2, the J gene TRBJ2-1; perhaps TRBD1 as D (5 bases). The CDR3 contains 15 residues. Deletions cut 5 bases from V and 6 bases from J, with 17 bases between. Germline values: CDR1 LGHNA, CDR2 YNFKEQ. DNA for the CDR3: TGTGCCAGCAGCGACTTCAACCGACAGTCCAATGAGCAGTTCTTC. As protein: CASSDFNRQSNEQFF.